This note documents a single T cell receptor beta chain sequence. Its antigen is unidentified. The PCR employed 60 Vbeta primers together with 13 Jbeta primers. Authors' methods: Counted up in a later analysis, unique TCR beta chains came to approximately 83 million, with around 10 million shared. Profiling relied on immunoSEQ multiplex PCR, and the TCRdb table lists in-frame clones only, not all of them. That table gives V, J and clone size, and the DNA gave D and trimming. The sample lists around 110,000 clones, less than 85% occurring once. The data originate from a study of cytomegalovirus exposure and HLA in healthy donors. On the study more broadly: For the roughly 400 genotyped donors, over 80% fell within the Caucasian-associated ancestry cluster. General study results and limits: Presence/absence analyses assumed roughly uniform sequencing depth across donors, which may not hold. An Asian-associated ancestry cluster reportedly showed fewer N-insertions than the approximately 670-donor mean in a later analysis.

This sequence originates from a man between 60 and 75 years old in good health and CMV-seronegative. Sample: PBMCs.

CDR3 region: CASSFTVAPHGYTF. The CDR3, as DNA: TGTGCCAGCAGCTTTACAGTTGCGCCCCATGGCTACACCTTC. This chain links TRBV7-9 with TRBJ1-2; D is unclear. CDR3 length equals 14 residues. CDR1 SEHNR and CDR2 FQNEAQ come from the germline V gene (reference sequence). Trimming took 3 bases from V and 6 from J, leaving 14 bases between them.